The 17 T cell receptor beta chains in this list originate from one sample, sequenced in a study of spatial heterogeneity in lung cancer. General study points: Within tumors, counts of expanded alpha and beta TCRs tracked tumor mutation counts.

Using its own MiXCR run on the 5' RACE reads, TCRdb lists one record per CDR3 protein. The profile shows approximately 94,000 distinct CDR3 sequences, under 4.5% of them singletons. No antigens are known for them. The time point: sample taken at primary tumor resection. The sample here was lung tumor tissue, taken at surgery. These receptors were taken from a male donor with early-stage non-small cell lung cancer.

V is TRBV7-9 and J is TRBJ2-3; D ambiguous. The ends were cut back, 10 bases at V and 2 bases at J, with 19 bases in the middle. The CDR3 extends over 15 amino acids. CDR1 is SEHNR and CDR2 is FQNEAQ in the germline V gene (reference sequence). CDR3 in DNA: TGTGCCACCGGAATCGCCACGGCGACCACAGATACGCAGTATTTT. This encodes CATGIATATTDTQYF.

The rearrangement uses TRBV7-6 and TRBJ2-3, with 13 bases identical to TRBD2. V dropped 5 bases and J dropped 0; count of bases not matched to a gene: 14. CDR3 size: 20 residues. Germline lookup yields CDR1 SGHVS and CDR2 FNYEAQ. In DNA, the CDR3 is TGTGCCAGCAGCCGAACCCTTAGGACTAGCGGGAGTGCTAGCACAGATACGCAGTATTTT. Translated: CASSRTLRTSGSASTDTQYF.

This clonotype was seen repeatedly, ten times or more. The J gene is TRBJ2-5, the V gene TRBV20-1, with TRBD2 identical over 11 bases. J gave up 5 bases and V 0 bases, and 5 bases lay outside the gene matches. CDR3 size: 15 residues. The germline V gene encodes CDR1 DFQATT and CDR2 SNEGSKA (reference sequence). The CDR3 sequence: CSARDERTSGETQYF. The CDR3 DNA reads as TGCAGTGCTAGAGATGAACGGACTAGCGGGGAGACCCAGTACTTC.

Only a few counts were recorded for this clonotype. V and J are TRBV3-1 and TRBJ2-5; D not resolved. This CDR3 has 13 residues. Trimming stripped 1 base from V and 3 bases from J, with 6 bases between. In germline, CDR1 is LGHDT, CDR2 YNNKEL (reference sequence). The CDR3: CASSQGDEETQYF. CDR3 nucleotide sequence: TGTGCCAGCAGCCAAGGAGACGAAGAGACCCAGTACTTC.

This clonotype was seen at least ten times. This sequence joins TRBV28 and TRBJ2-3, with 8 bases matching TRBD2. Germline V gene sequence: CDR1 MDHEN, CDR2 SYDVKM. J lost 2 bases, V lost 8 bases, and 6 bases had no gene match. The length of the CDR3 is 14 residues. CDR3 DNA: TGTGCCAGCGTTCCCGGGAGGGCCACAGATACGCAGTATTTT. Translating it yields CASVPGRATDTQYF.

In its sample, this clonotype was seen many times. The chain employs TRBV20-1 and TRBJ2-7; TRBD1 matches 8 bases. The germline gives CDR1 DFQATT, CDR2 SNEGSKA (reference sequence). The junction had 12 bases not matched to a gene; V was cut back by 4 bases and J by 4 bases. CDR3 length: 15 residues. The CDR3 DNA follows: TGCAGTGCTACTTACTCAGGGGGCGCGAGTTACGAGCAGTACTTC. Translation gives CSATYSGGASYEQYF.

This clonotype was observed at least ten times. The J gene is TRBJ1-1, the V gene TRBV12-3 or TRBV12-4; tentatively, D is TRBD1 (5 bases). The CDR3 covers 13 residues. The V and J ends lost 6 bases and 1 base respectively, with 9 bases between them. The CDR3 loop is CASSPTGNTEAFF. CDR3 bases: TGTGCCAGCAGCCCAACAGGGAACACTGAAGCTTTCTTT.

The table lists this clonotype with many counts. The chain combines TRBV5-1 with TRBJ2-7; D is perhaps TRBD2 (5 bases). The CDR3 runs to 16 residues. Deletions cut 0 bases from V and 0 bases from J, with 13 bases between. The germline CDR1 and CDR2 sequences are SGHRS and YFSETQ. The chain's CDR3 is CASSLALEGSSYEQYF. The CDR3 region has the DNA TGCGCCAGCAGCTTGGCCCTTGAGGGCAGCTCCTACGAGCAGTACTTC.

V is TRBV5-1 and J is TRBJ2-7, with D unresolved. V was cut by 4 bases and J by 6 bases, with 17 bases left in between. The CDR3 sequence is 14 residues long. CDR1 and CDR2 from the germline V gene are SGHRS and YFSETQ. This chain's CDR3 is CASSLGESYGEQYF. The CDR3 nucleotides read TGCGCCAGCAGCCTCGGAGAGTCCTACGGCGAGCAGTACTTC.

This clonotype was recorded many times. The chain uses TRBV28 and TRBJ2-4; D remains unclear. Germline V lookup: CDR1 MDHEN, CDR2 SYDVKM. Trimming shortened V by 8 bases and J by 6 bases, and 8 bases separated the two germline ends. The CDR3 consists of 11 residues. The CDR3, as DNA: TGTGCCAGCCTTAACGGAAACATTCAGTACTTC. Residues: CASLNGNIQYF.

This clonotype was picked up many times. The V and J genes are TRBV5-1 and TRBJ1-1, with no clear D. V lost 2 bases and J 1 base, leaving 3 bases between the germline ends. The CDR3 covers 12 residues. Germline V gene data show CDR1 as SGHRS and CDR2 as YFSETQ. The DNA for the CDR3 is TGCGCCAGCAGCTTTGGGAACACTGAAGCTTTCTTT. Residues: CASSFGNTEAFF.

Ten or more counts support this clonotype. This chain uses TRBV20-1 with TRBJ2-1, with 14 positions matching TRBD2. In germline, CDR1 is DFQATT, CDR2 SNEGSKA (reference sequence). The junction had 4 bases not matched to a gene; V was cut back by 6 bases and J by 6 bases. The CDR3 is made up of 14 amino acids. The CDR3 loop reads CSAIGTSGSNEQFF. DNA for the CDR3: TGCAGTGCCATAGGGACTAGCGGGAGCAATGAGCAGTTCTTC.

The sample holds many counts of this clonotype. The chain couples TRBV18 to TRBJ1-1; D unclear. Trimming took 3 bases from V and 0 from J, leaving 11 bases between them. Germline V gene lookup returns CDR1 KGHSH and CDR2 LQKENI. This CDR3 is 15 amino acids long. Written as DNA, the CDR3 is TGTGCCAGCTCACCTCTCGGTGCAATGAACACTGAAGCTTTCTTT. Its protein is CASSPLGAMNTEAFF.

This clonotype was detected many times. This sequence joins TRBV12-3 or TRBV12-4 and TRBJ2-7, with D possibly being TRBD1 or TRBD2 (6 bases each). The V end was cut by 6 bases, the J end by 2 bases, with 11 bases between. This CDR3 contains 13 residues. CDR3 DNA: TGTGCCAGCAGCCACGGGGGCCCCTACGAGCAGTACTTC. Amino acid sequence: CASSHGGPYEQYF.

The table lists this clonotype with many counts. The chain links TRBV5-4 to TRBJ2-3; 7 bases fit TRBD1. The CDR3 is 13 amino acids. Germline V gene sequence: CDR1 SGHNT, CDR2 YYREEE (reference sequence). J lost 5 bases, V lost 4 bases, and 4 bases had no gene match. For the CDR3, the DNA is TGTGCCAGCAGCCCAGACAGGGAAGATACGCAGTATTTT. Protein sequence: CASSPDREDTQYF.

This chain links TRBV7-2 with TRBJ2-5; perhaps TRBD1 as D (5 bases). The CDR3 has 14 residues. The germline V and J ends were trimmed by 4 bases and 9 bases, with 18 bases remaining between them. Germline V gene data show CDR1 as SGHTA and CDR2 as FQGNSA. The CDR3 loop is CASSYPPGQGAQYF. CDR3 DNA: TGTGCCAGCAGCTACCCCCCAGGGCAAGGGGCCCAGTACTTC. The variable domain in full, completed from reference TRBV7-2 and TRBJ2-5, reads GAGVSQSPSNKVTEKGKDVELRCDPISGHTALYWYRQSLGQGLEFLIYFQGNSAPDKSGLPSDRFSAERTGGSVSTLTIQRTQQEDSAVYLCASSYPPGQGAQYFGPGTRLLVL.

This clonotype was observed at least ten times. The CDR3, as DNA: TGTGCCAGCAGCTCCACCACGTCCTACGAGCAGTACTTC. It encodes CASSSTTSYEQYF. V and J are TRBV7-9 and TRBJ2-7; D remains ambiguous. Germline lookup yields CDR1 SEHNR and CDR2 FQNEAQ (reference sequence). Trimming shortened V by 4 bases and J by 1 base, and 8 bases separated the two germline ends. The CDR3 is 13 amino acids.